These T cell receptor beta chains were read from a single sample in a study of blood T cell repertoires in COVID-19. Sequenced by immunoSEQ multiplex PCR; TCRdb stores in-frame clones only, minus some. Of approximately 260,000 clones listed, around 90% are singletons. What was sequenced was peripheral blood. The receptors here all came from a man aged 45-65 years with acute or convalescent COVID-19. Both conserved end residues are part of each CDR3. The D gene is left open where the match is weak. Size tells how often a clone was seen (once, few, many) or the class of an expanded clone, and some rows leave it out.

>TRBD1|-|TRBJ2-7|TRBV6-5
TGTGCCAGCAAGACTGGGGGACAGGGAACCTTCGAGCAGTACTTC
CASKTGGQGTFEQYF
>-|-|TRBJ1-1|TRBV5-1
TGCGCCAGCAGCTTGTCCCAGGACACTGAAGCTTTCTTT
CASSLSQDTEAFF
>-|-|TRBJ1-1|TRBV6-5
TGTGCCAGCAGTTACGGGCGGGTAACTGAAGCTTTCTTT
CASSYGRVTEAFF
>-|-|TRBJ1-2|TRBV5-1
TGCGCCAGCAGCTCGGGGGGACCGCCTTCCAACGGCTACACCTTC
CASSSGGPPSNGYTF
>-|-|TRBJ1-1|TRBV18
TGTGCCAGCTCACCGCCGAAAACAGGGTTTATGAACACTGAAGCTTTCTTT
CASSPPKTGFMNTEAFF
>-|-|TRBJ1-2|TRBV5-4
TGTGCCAGCAGCTTATTAACTGGGGCCGGCGACTATGGCTACACCTTC
CASSLLTGAGDYGYTF
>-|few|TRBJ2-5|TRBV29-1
TGCAGCGTTGGAAGGGAGACTACCCCGGGAGAGACCCAGTACTTC
CSVGRETTPGETQYF
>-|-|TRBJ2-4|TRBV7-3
TGTGCCAGCAGCTTAGAGAGGGAGGACATTCAGTACTTC
CASSLEREDIQYF
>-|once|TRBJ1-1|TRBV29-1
TGCAGCGTTGTGGGCCCGCTGGAGGACACTGAAGCTTTCTTT
CSVVGPLEDTEAFF
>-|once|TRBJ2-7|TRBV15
TGTGCCACCAGCAGAGGTTGGGGGCAGGCCTCCTACGAGCAGTACTTC
CATSRGWGQASYEQYF
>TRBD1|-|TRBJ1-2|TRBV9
TGTGCCAGCAGCAACCGACAGGGTCCCTATGGCTACACCTTC
CASSNRQGPYGYTF
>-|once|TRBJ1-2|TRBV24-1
TGTGCCACCAGTACAGGGCCCAACTATGGCTACACCTTC
CATSTGPNYGYTF
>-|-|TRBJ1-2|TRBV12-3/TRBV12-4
TGTGCCAGCAGTTTGAGTCAGGGGCGGTACACCTTC
CASSLSQGRYTF
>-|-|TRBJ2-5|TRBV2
TGTGCCAGCAGTGAAGGGTATCAGGGTGGGGAAGAGACCCAGTACTTC
CASSEGYQGGEETQYF
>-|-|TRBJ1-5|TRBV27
TGTGCCAGCAGTTTTGCAGGGCAATTGGGTCAGCCCCAGCATTTT
CASSFAGQLGQPQHF
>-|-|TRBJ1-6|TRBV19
TGTGCCAGTAGTGGGCAGACTAATTCACCCCTCCACTTT
CASSGQTNSPLHF
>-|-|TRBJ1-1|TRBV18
TGTGCCAGCTCACCACCGGGGGGATACGGCACTGAAGCTTTCTTT
CASSPPGGYGTEAFF
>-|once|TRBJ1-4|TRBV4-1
TGCGCCAGCAGCCAAGAGCGGGTGGGGAAACTGTTTTTT
CASSQERVGKLFF
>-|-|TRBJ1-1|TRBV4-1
TGCGCCAGCAGCCGCCCTATGGGGGGTGAAGCTTTCTTT
CASSRPMGGEAFF
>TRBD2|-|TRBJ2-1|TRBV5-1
TGCGCCAGCAGCTTGGAGTCTAGCGGGGGCCTGGTCGATGAGCAGTTCTTC
CASSLESSGGLVDEQFF
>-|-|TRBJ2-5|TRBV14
TGTGCCAGCAGCCTCACCCAGGGATGGCAAGAGACCCAGTACTTC
CASSLTQGWQETQYF
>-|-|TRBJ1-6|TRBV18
TGTGCCAGCTCACCGAGGAGCTCCTATAATTCACCCCTCCACTTT
CASSPRSSYNSPLHF
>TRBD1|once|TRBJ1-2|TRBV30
TGTGCCTGGAGATCCCCAGGGGGCGCGATCTATGGCTACACCTTC
CAWRSPGGAIYGYTF
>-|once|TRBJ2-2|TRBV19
TGTGCCAGTAGTATAGTTCCGTCCACCGGGGAGCTGTTTTTT
CASSIVPSTGELFF
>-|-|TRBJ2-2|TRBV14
TGTGCCAGCAGCCAAGCCTTCGGCGGGGAGCTGTTTTTT
CASSQAFGGELFF
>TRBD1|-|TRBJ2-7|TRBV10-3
TGTGCCATCAGCGGGACAGGGCCTAATGAGCAGTACTTC
CAISGTGPNEQYF